What follows are 2 T cell receptor beta chains derived from one specimen sequenced in a study of blood T cell repertoires in COVID-19 (dated by TCRdb to 2020 to 2022). The library was prepared using the immunoSEQ multiplex PCR assay. The table comes from immuneACCESS by way of TCRdb, which keeps in-frame sequences with V and J called. Part of the clones is missing from these tables; in studies checked, under half for an unresolved V gene and the rest for unknown reasons. The sample table records a few hundred thousand clones; more than 75% of these occur just once. Under 1.2% of the sample rests with the top ten. Material: peripheral blood. These receptors all come from a human donor with acute or convalescent COVID-19. The donor label of this sample is uncertain.

V is TRBV28 and J is TRBJ1-2, with a tentative D call TRBD1 (6 bases). The CDR3 is 13 amino acids. Trimming shortened V by 6 bases and J by 4 bases, and 12 bases separated the two germline ends. CDR1 MDHEN and CDR2 SYDVKM come from the germline V gene. CDR3 coding DNA: TGTGCCAGCAGGACGGGACAAGTCTATGGCTACACCTTC. It encodes CASRTGQVYGYTF.

The table lists this clone with a few counts. The V call is TRBV5-6, the J call TRBJ1-4; TRBD1 matches at 7 bases. CDR3 length equals 17 residues. Looked up from germline, CDR1 is SGHDT and CDR2 is YYEEEE. V lost 0 bases to trimming and J lost 3 bases; unmatched junction nucleotides: 8. Here the CDR3 DNA reads TGTGCCAGCAGCTTGGTGCAGGGGGAGGAAGCTAATGAAAAACTGTTTTTT. It translates to CASSLVQGEEANEKLFF.